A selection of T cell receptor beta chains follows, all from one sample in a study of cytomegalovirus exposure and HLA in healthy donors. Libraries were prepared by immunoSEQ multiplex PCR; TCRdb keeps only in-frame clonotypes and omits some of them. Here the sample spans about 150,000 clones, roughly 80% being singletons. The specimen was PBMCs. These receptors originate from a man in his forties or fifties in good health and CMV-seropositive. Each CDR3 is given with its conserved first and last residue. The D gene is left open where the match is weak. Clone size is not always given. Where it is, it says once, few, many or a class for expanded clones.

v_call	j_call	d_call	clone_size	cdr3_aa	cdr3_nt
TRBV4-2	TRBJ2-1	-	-	CASSQDRNLYNEQFF	TGTGCCAGCAGCCAAGACAGGAATTTGTACAATGAGCAGTTCTTC
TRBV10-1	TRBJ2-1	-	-	CASSGGVSSYNEQFF	TGCGCCAGCAGTGGGGGGGTGAGCTCCTACAATGAGCAGTTCTTC
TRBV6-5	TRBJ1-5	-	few	CASSRQDQPQHF	TGTGCCAGCAGTCGACAGGATCAGCCCCAGCATTTT
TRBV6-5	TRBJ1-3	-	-	CASLAGTGGNTIYF	TGTGCCAGCCTTGCGGGGACGGGGGGAAACACCATATATTTT
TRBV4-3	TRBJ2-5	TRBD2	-	CASSQGATSGRGETQYF	TGCGCCAGCAGCCAGGGGGCGACTAGCGGGAGAGGGGAGACCCAGTACTTC
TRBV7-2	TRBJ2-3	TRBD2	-	CASSPRLAGYTDTQYF	TGTGCCAGCAGCCCCCGACTAGCGGGCTACACAGATACGCAGTATTTT
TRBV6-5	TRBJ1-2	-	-	CASSYSRTRDGYTF	TGTGCCAGCAGTTACTCGAGGACTCGAGATGGCTACACCTTC
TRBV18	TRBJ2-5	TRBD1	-	CASSPKQGQETQYF	TGTGCCAGCTCACCGAAACAGGGGCAAGAGACCCAGTACTTC
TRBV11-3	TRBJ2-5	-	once	CATPFGTQYF	TGTGCCACCCCTTTTGGCACCCAGTACTTC
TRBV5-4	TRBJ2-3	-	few	CASSLDGTQYF	TGTGCCAGCAGCTTGGACGGTACGCAGTATTTT
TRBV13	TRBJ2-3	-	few	CASSRLLSDTQYF	TGTGCCAGCAGCCGACTCTTATCAGATACGCAGTATTTT
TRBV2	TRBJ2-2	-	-	CASNGGTVNTGELFF	TGTGCCAGCAATGGGGGGACGGTTAACACCGGGGAGCTGTTTTTT
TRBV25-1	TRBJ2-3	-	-	CASSGQVSTDTQYF	TGTGCCAGCAGTGGGCAGGTCAGCACAGATACGCAGTATTTT
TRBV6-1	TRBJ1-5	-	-	CASSEVRANQPQHF	TGTGCCAGCAGTGAAGTACGAGCCAATCAGCCCCAGCATTTT
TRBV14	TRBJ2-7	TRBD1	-	CASSLTGLMDEQYF	TGTGCCAGCAGCCTGACAGGGCTCATGGACGAGCAGTACTTC
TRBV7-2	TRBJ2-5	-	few	CASSLGGRETQYF	TGTGCCAGCAGCTTAGGCGGGCGGGAGACCCAGTACTTC
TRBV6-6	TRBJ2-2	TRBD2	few	CASSYLREPNTGELFF	TGTGCCAGCAGTTACTTGCGGGAGCCCAACACCGGGGAGCTGTTTTTT
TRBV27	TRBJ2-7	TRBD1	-	CASRTGVYEQYF	TGTGCCAGCCGGACAGGCGTCTACGAGCAGTACTTC
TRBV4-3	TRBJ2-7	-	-	CASSQHPYEQYF	TGCGCCAGCAGCCAACATCCCTACGAGCAGTACTTC
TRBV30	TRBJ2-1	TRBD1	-	CAWSVHWTGATFDEQFF	TGTGCCTGGAGTGTACACTGGACAGGAGCGACGTTCGATGAGCAGTTCTTC
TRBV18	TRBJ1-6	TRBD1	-	CASSPSGTGNSPLHF	TGTGCCAGCTCACCCTCCGGGACAGGAAATTCACCCCTCCACTTT
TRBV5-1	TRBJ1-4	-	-	CASSLTGGATNEKLFF	TGCGCCAGCAGCTTGACCGGAGGAGCAACTAATGAAAAACTGTTTTTT
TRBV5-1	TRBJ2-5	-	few	CASSRGTLGETQYF	TGCGCCAGCAGTAGGGGGACCCTAGGGGAGACCCAGTACTTC
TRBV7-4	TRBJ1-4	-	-	CASSARGATDHEKLFF	TGTGCCAGCAGCGCCCGGGGGGCCACGGACCATGAAAAACTGTTTTTT
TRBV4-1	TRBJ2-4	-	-	CASSQERGDSQYF	TGCGCCAGCAGCCAAGAAAGGGGGGACAGTCAGTACTTC
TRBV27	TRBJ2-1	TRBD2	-	CASSLSSSGTRLTYNEQFF	TGTGCCAGCAGTTTATCATCTAGCGGGACCAGATTAACCTACAATGAGCAGTTCTTC
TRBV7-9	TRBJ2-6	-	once	CASSLRGSGSGANVLTF	TGTGCCAGCAGCTTACGGGGGAGTGGCTCTGGGGCCAACGTCCTGACTTTC
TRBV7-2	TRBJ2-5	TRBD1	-	CASSPLGQGEETQYF	TGTGCCAGCAGCCCCCTCGGACAGGGGGAAGAGACCCAGTACTTC
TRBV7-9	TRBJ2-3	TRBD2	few	CASSFSPSGTTDTQYF	TGTGCCAGCAGCTTCAGTCCTAGCGGGACCACAGATACGCAGTATTTT
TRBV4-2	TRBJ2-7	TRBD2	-	CASSQDLASGIYEQYF	TGTGCCAGCAGCCAAGATCTGGCTAGCGGCATCTACGAGCAGTACTTC
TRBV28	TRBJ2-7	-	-	CGTGGDSYEQYF	TGTGGAACAGGGGGGGACTCCTACGAGCAGTACTTC
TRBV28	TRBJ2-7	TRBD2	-	CASESSGRSVREQYF	TGTGCCAGCGAAAGTAGCGGGAGATCTGTCCGCGAGCAGTACTTC
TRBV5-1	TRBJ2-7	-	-	CASSFRGTHSYEQYF	TGCGCCAGCAGCTTTAGAGGGACTCACTCCTACGAGCAGTACTTC
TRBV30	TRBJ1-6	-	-	CAWSVDFGALHF	TGTGCCTGGAGTGTGGACTTCGGGGCCCTCCACTTT
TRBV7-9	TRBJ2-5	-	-	CASKATGETQYF	TGTGCCAGCAAGGCTACGGGAGAGACCCAGTACTTC
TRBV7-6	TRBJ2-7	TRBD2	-	CASSPDAGGRGQYF	TGTGCCAGCAGCCCAGACGCGGGAGGGCGGGGGCAGTACTTC
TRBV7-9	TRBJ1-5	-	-	CASSRGGVQPQHF	TGTGCCAGCAGCAGAGGAGGGGTTCAGCCCCAGCATTTT
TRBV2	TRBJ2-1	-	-	CASSEARPSEQFF	TGTGCCAGCAGTGAAGCGCGGCCGTCTGAGCAGTTCTTC
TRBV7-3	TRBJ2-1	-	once	CASSLAGTTSSYNEQFF	TGTGCCAGCAGTCTAGCAGGCACAACCTCCTCCTACAATGAGCAGTTCTTC
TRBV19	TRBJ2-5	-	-	CASSPQGGTQYF	TGTGCCAGTAGTCCCCAGGGGGGGACCCAGTACTTC
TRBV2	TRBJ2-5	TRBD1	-	CASTIQGAETQYF	TGTGCCAGCACAATACAGGGGGCAGAGACCCAGTACTTC
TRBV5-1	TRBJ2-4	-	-	CASSVGHAQNIQYF	TGCGCCAGCAGCGTTGGACACGCGCAAAACATTCAGTACTTC
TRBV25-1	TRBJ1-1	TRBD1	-	CASSSRTGGLNTEAFF	TGTGCCAGCAGTTCCAGGACAGGAGGACTGAACACTGAAGCTTTCTTT
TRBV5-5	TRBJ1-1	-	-	CASGRPGSEAFF	TGTGCCAGCGGACGCCCAGGGTCTGAAGCTTTCTTT
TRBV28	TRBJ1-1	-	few	CASDGNTAMVREKAFF	TGTGCCAGCGATGGTAATACAGCAATGGTAAGGGAGAAAGCTTTCTTT
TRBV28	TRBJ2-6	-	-	CASSLFQATSGANVLTF	TGTGCCAGCAGTTTATTCCAGGCAACCTCTGGGGCCAACGTCCTGACTTTC
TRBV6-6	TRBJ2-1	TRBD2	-	CASSRGLAGVNEQFF	TGTGCCAGCAGTCGGGGACTAGCGGGAGTCAATGAGCAGTTCTTC
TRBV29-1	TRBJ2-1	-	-	CSPWGLGANEQFF	TGCAGCCCCTGGGGGCTCGGGGCAAATGAGCAGTTCTTC
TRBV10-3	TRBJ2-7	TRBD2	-	CAIRRGPTSGSYEQYF	TGTGCCATCAGGAGGGGACCGACTAGCGGGAGTTACGAGCAGTACTTC
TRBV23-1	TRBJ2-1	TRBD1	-	CASSLPGQGIGEQFF	TGCGCCAGCAGTCTCCCGGGACAGGGGATCGGTGAGCAGTTCTTC
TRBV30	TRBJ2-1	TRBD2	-	CALSAGGYNEQFF	TGTGCTTTAAGCGCGGGAGGCTACAATGAGCAGTTCTTC
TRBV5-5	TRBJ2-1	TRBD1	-	CASSLGPGQGEFF	TGTGCCAGCAGCCTGGGACCGGGACAGGGTGAGTTCTTC
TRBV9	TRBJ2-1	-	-	CASSVDSFYNEQFF	TGTGCCAGCAGCGTTGATAGCTTTTACAATGAGCAGTTCTTC
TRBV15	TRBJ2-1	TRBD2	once	CATSPVLAGVNNEQFF	TGTGCCACCAGCCCTGTACTAGCGGGAGTTAACAATGAGCAGTTCTTC
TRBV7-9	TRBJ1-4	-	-	CASSRRQTTNEKLFF	TGTGCCAGCAGCCGAAGACAGACAACTAATGAAAAACTGTTTTTT
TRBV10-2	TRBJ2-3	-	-	CASSDQRRGTDTQYF	TGCGCCAGCAGTGACCAGCGTCGGGGCACAGATACGCAGTATTTT
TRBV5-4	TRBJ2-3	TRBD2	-	CASSSRAGGQADTQYF	TGTGCCAGCAGCTCCAGAGCGGGAGGGCAGGCAGATACGCAGTATTTT